A single sample gave rise to the 24 T cell receptor beta chains below, sequenced in a study of cytomegalovirus exposure and HLA in healthy donors. Primers for the PCR totalled 60 Vbeta and 13 Jbeta. Measured with immunoSEQ multiplex PCR; TCRdb has only the in-frame clones, and not every one. Of over 130,000 clones detected, 75% to 85% appear once; the ten largest clones hold 2% to 2.5%. Specimen: PBMCs. These receptors originate from a man aged 50 to 59 in good health and CMV-seronegative.

This chain links TRBV6-1 with TRBJ2-3, with 10 bases identical to TRBD1. In germline, CDR1 is MNHNS, CDR2 SASEGT. V gave up 6 bases and J gave up 7 bases; unmatched junction bases: 10. This CDR3 has 15 residues. The CDR3: CASSQEGQGRNTQYF. Written as DNA, the CDR3 is TGTGCCAGCAGCCAAGAGGGACAGGGGCGGAATACGCAGTATTTT.

The chain joins TRBV30 to TRBJ1-1, with D tentatively TRBD1 (6 bases). The CDR3 length is 18 residues. Per the germline V gene, CDR1 is GTSNPN and CDR2 is SVGIG (reference sequence). Trimming cost V 3 bases and J 0 bases, with 23 bases left between them. The CDR3 DNA reads as TGTGCCTGGAGCTTCTACCGGGGACACTGGACGTTGAACACTGAAGCTTTCTTT. As protein: CAWSFYRGHWTLNTEAFF.

The V gene is TRBV7-8, the J gene TRBJ1-1; the D is unclear. CDR3 length: 12 residues. The germline V gene has CDR1 SGHVS and CDR2 FQNEAQ. The V and J ends lost 4 bases and 4 bases respectively, with 7 bases between them. CDR3 bases: TGTGCCAGCAGCTACCTCGGCACTGAAGCTTTCTTT. Translating it yields CASSYLGTEAFF. The full variable domain, its missing parts supplied by reference TRBV7-8 and TRBJ1-1, is GAGVSQSPRYKVAKRGQDVALRCDPISGHVSLFWYQQALGQGPEFLTYFQNEAQLDKSGLPSDRFFAERPEGSVSTLKIQRTQQEDSAVYLCASSYLGTEAFFGQGTRLTVV.

V gene TRBV7-6 combines with J gene TRBJ2-2; possible D gene TRBD2, 5 bases. This CDR3 has 14 residues. Per the germline V gene, CDR1 is SGHVS and CDR2 is FNYEAQ. V was cut by 6 bases and J by 4 bases, with 12 bases left in between. CDR3: CASRRVYSTGELFF. The CDR3 bases are TGTGCCAGCAGGAGGGTTTACAGCACCGGGGAGCTGTTTTTT.

J is TRBJ2-6 and V is TRBV30; a weak D match, TRBD2 (5 bases). This CDR3 is 15 amino acids long. Per germline, CDR1 GTSNPN and CDR2 SVGIG (reference sequence). The V and J ends lost 5 bases and 0 bases respectively, with 11 bases between them. The CDR3 nucleotides read TGTGCCTGGCGGACGGGGAGCTCTGGGGCCAACGTCCTGACTTTC. Amino acid sequence: CAWRTGSSGANVLTF. Together with reference TRBV30 and TRBJ2-6, the CDR3 gives the full variable domain: SQTIHQWPATLVQPVGSPLSLECTVEGTSNPNLYWYRQAAGRGLQLLFYSVGIGQISSEVPQNLSASRPQDRQFILSSKKLLLSDSGFYLCAWRTGSSGANVLTFGAGSRLTVL.

The V call is TRBV30, the J call TRBJ2-4; 7 bases agree with TRBD1. CDR3 length equals 13 residues. Germline-derived CDR1 and CDR2 are GTSNPN and SVGIG (reference sequence). V shed 1 base, J shed 8 bases, and the junction held 5 bases outside the gene matches. The CDR3 DNA reads TGTGCCTGGAGTGCCGTCACAGGGGACATTCAGTACTTC. Protein sequence: CAWSAVTGDIQYF.

Points on this clone: The junction differs from germline at one of its ends, possibly a read error. The chain recombines TRBV28 with TRBJ1-6, with TRBD1 identical over 7 bases. The germline CDR1 and CDR2 sequences are MDHEN and SYDVKM. This CDR3 spans 16 amino acids. CDR3 protein: CASRPRGKSYNSPLHF. Here the CDR3 DNA reads TGTGCCAGCAGGCCCAGGGGGAAATCCTATAATTCCCCCCTCCACTTT.

This clone has just a few counts. The chain joins TRBV30 to TRBJ2-6; D perhaps matches TRBD1 (6 bases). Germline V lookup: CDR1 GTSNPN, CDR2 SVGIG (reference sequence). The CDR3 is 15 amino acids. Trimming took off 0 bases at V and 2 bases at J, with 8 bases between the two ends. The CDR3 region is CAWSVQGTGANVLTF. The CDR3 nucleotides read TGTGCCTGGAGTGTACAGGGCACTGGGGCCAACGTCCTGACTTTC.

The V call is TRBV5-1, the J call TRBJ1-2; TRBD1 matches 7 bases. The ends lost 0 bases at V and 7 bases at J; junction bases unmatched: 6. The CDR3 is made up of 14 amino acids. CDR1 is SGHRS, CDR2 YFSETQ, per germline. The CDR3 is CASSLAEGASGYTF. CDR3 bases: TGCGCCAGCAGCTTGGCGGAGGGGGCGAGTGGCTACACCTTC. The full variable domain, with the rest looked up from reference TRBV5-1 and TRBJ1-2, is KAGVTQTPRYLIKTRGQQVTLSCSPISGHRSVSWYQQTPGQGLQFLFEYFSETQRNKGNFPGRFSGRQFSNSRSEMNVSTLELGDSALYLCASSLAEGASGYTFGSGTRLTVV.

This clone was observed a few times. The chain combines TRBV30 with TRBJ2-5, with 13 bases lining up with TRBD2. From germline, CDR1 is GTSNPN and CDR2 SVGIG (reference sequence). CDR3 length equals 16 residues. V gave up 3 bases and J gave up 3 bases; unmatched junction bases: 7. The DNA of the CDR3 is TGTGCCTGGAGCGGCCGACTAGCGGGGGGCAAAGAGACCCAGTACTTC. This gives the protein CAWSGRLAGGKETQYF.

Points on this clone: The sample carries other DNA sequences with the same CDR3. J is TRBJ1-1 and V is TRBV5-1; TRBD1 agrees at 7 bases. V lost 0 bases to trimming and J lost 4 bases; unmatched junction nucleotides: 3. Germline V gives CDR1 SGHRS, CDR2 YFSETQ. The CDR3 extends over 14 amino acids. CDR3 nucleotide sequence: TGCGCCAGCAGCTTGGGAGGGGGCGGCACTGAAGCTTTCTTT. This translates into CASSLGGGGTEAFF.

This rearrangement joins TRBV11-1 to TRBJ2-1; 12 bases agree with TRBD1. Trimming took 5 bases from V and 9 from J; bases not matched to a gene: 17. The CDR3 spans 18 residues. Germline values: CDR1 SGHAT, CDR2 FQDESV (reference sequence). The CDR3 DNA reads TGTGCCAGCAGCCCGGAGTGGGCCCGGGACAGGGGGCTGGTTGAGCAGTTCTTC. It translates to CASSPEWARDRGLVEQFF.

The CDR3 spells CASSLWTGGMGEQYF. The CDR3 nucleotides are TGCGCCAGCAGCCTATGGACAGGGGGCATGGGCGAGCAGTACTTC. The chain uses TRBV5-1 and TRBJ2-7; 11 bases map to TRBD1. CDR1 and CDR2 (germline): SGHRS, YFSETQ. CDR3 length: 15 residues. The J segment lost 6 bases and the V segment lost 4 bases, leaving 9 bases of the junction unmatched.

The chain recombines TRBV10-1 with TRBJ2-7; TRBD2 aligns across 11 bases. Per the germline V gene, CDR1 is WNHNN and CDR2 is SYGVQD (reference sequence). CDR3 length: 15 amino acids. V was clipped by 0 bases and J by 6 bases; unmatched bases: 4. For the CDR3, the DNA is TGCGCCAGCAGTGAGTCACGGCTAGCGGGAGGCGAGCAGTACTTC. It encodes CASSESRLAGGEQYF.

The rearrangement uses TRBV19 and TRBJ1-5; 8 nucleotides agree with TRBD1. CDR3 length: 14 amino acids. The germline gives CDR1 LNHDA, CDR2 SQIVND (reference sequence). V was clipped by 4 bases and J by 2 bases; unmatched bases: 1. The CDR3 coding sequence is TGTGCCAGTAGTACGACAGGGGGCAATCAGCCCCAGCATTTT. It yields the protein CASSTTGGNQPQHF.

The chain links TRBV10-3 to TRBJ2-7; D uncertain. Trimming stripped 7 bases from V and 0 bases from J, with 10 bases between. The CDR3 has 13 residues. Germline lookup yields CDR1 ENHRY and CDR2 SYGVKD. DNA of the CDR3: TGTGCCATCACCCCATCGAGCTCCTACGAGCAGTACTTC. This codes for CAITPSSSYEQYF.

The chain links TRBV6-5 to TRBJ2-3, with a possible D match to TRBD2 (5 bases). Trimming removed 6 bases from V and 2 bases from J, with 9 bases in between. In germline, CDR1 is MNHEY, CDR2 SVGAGI. The CDR3 is made up of 13 amino acids. CDR3 amino acids: CASRADYTDTQYF. The CDR3 DNA follows: TGTGCCAGCAGGGCTGACTACACAGATACGCAGTATTTT.

The chain joins TRBV27 to TRBJ1-1; 8 nucleotides match TRBD1. Trimming cost V 6 bases and J 1 base; bases outside gene matches: 7. The CDR3 is 15 amino acids. Germline loops: CDR1 MNHEY, CDR2 SMNVEV (reference sequence). CDR3 sequence reads: CASSPGQVQNTEAFF. In nucleotides, the CDR3 is TGTGCCAGCAGCCCGGGACAGGTTCAGAACACTGAAGCTTTCTTT.

V gene TRBV20-1 combines with J gene TRBJ1-2, with a weak D call TRBD1 (5 bases). Germline V gives CDR1 DFQATT, CDR2 SNEGSKA (reference sequence). This CDR3 spans 10 amino acids. The V gene lost 5 bases and the J gene lost 7 bases, with 8 bases spanning the gap. The CDR3, as DNA: TGCAGTGCTCCTCAGGGTGGCTACACCTTC. Protein product: CSAPQGGYTF.

This clone was detected once. The V and J genes are TRBV15 and TRBJ1-3; D is perhaps TRBD1 (6 bases). The V end lost 0 bases, the J end lost 1 base, and 10 bases lay between the germline ends. This CDR3 is 16 amino acids long. Germline CDR1 and CDR2: LNHNV and YYDKDF (reference sequence). CDR3 sequence reads: CATSRDWTASGNTIYF. CDR3 in DNA: TGTGCCACCAGCAGAGATTGGACAGCTTCTGGAAACACCATATATTTT. Based on the CDR3 plus reference TRBV15 and TRBJ1-3, the full variable domain is DAMVIQNPRYQVTQFGKPVTLSCSQTLNHNVMYWYQQKSSQAPKLLFHYYDKDFNNEADTPDNFQSRRPNTSFCFLDIRSPGLGDTAMYLCATSRDWTASGNTIYFGEGSWLTVV.

This rearrangement joins TRBV7-8 to TRBJ2-7, with TRBD1 matching over 12 bases. This CDR3 spans 15 amino acids. V was clipped by 5 bases and J by 6 bases; unmatched bases: 8. Per the germline V gene, CDR1 is SGHVS and CDR2 is FQNEAQ. The CDR3 reads CASSPAGTGGFEQYF. The CDR3 nucleotides are TGTGCCAGCAGCCCAGCCGGGACAGGGGGCTTCGAGCAGTACTTC.

The J gene is TRBJ2-3, the V gene TRBV7-9, with D unresolved. Germline CDR1 and CDR2: SEHNR and FQNEAQ (reference sequence). CDR3 size: 14 residues. Trimming pared 1 base from V and 3 bases from J, leaving 8 bases between. CDR3 loop: CASSLGPGTDTQYF. CDR3 DNA: TGTGCCAGCAGCTTAGGGCCGGGTACAGATACGCAGTATTTT. The full variable domain, rest sourced from reference TRBV7-9 and TRBJ2-3, is DTGVSQNPRHKITKRGQNVTFRCDPISEHNRLYWYRQTLGQGPEFLTYFQNEAQLEKSRLLSDRFSAERPKGSFSTLEIQRTEQGDSAMYLCASSLGPGTDTQYFGPGTRLTVL.

The chain couples TRBV28 to TRBJ1-6; 7 positions agree with TRBD1. The germline V gene has CDR1 MDHEN and CDR2 SYDVKM. This CDR3 is 14 amino acids long. V gave up 3 bases and J gave up 7 bases; unmatched junction bases: 3. CDR3: CASSFRGQNSPLHF. CDR3 coding DNA: TGTGCCAGCAGTTTCAGGGGACAGAATTCACCCCTCCACTTT. Full variable domain (missing parts from reference TRBV28 and TRBJ1-6): DVKVTQSSRYLVKRTGEKVFLECVQDMDHENMFWYRQDPGLGLRLIYFSYDVKMKEKGDIPEGYSVSREKKERFSLILESASTNQTSMYLCASSFRGQNSPLHFGNGTRLTVT.

The chain employs TRBV19 and TRBJ1-1, with 8 positions matching TRBD1. V was pared by 1 base and J by 3 bases, with 4 bases of the junction left unmatched. Germline V CDR1 and CDR2: LNHDA, SQIVND (reference sequence). The CDR3 spans 15 residues. The CDR3 spells CASSIAQGGDTEAFF. As DNA, the CDR3 is TGTGCCAGTAGTATAGCACAGGGGGGGGACACTGAAGCTTTCTTT.